The rows below give T cell receptor beta chains drawn from one sample of a study of response to subunit inactivated influenza vaccine. TCRdb processed the RT-PCR reads anew with MiXCR; each CDR3 protein has one entry. This table holds hundreds of thousands of distinct CDR3 sequences, approximately 7.1% found once. Material: PBMCs from blood, obtained about 24 months after vaccination. These receptors all come from a man aged 50 to 75 who received an inactivated influenza vaccine. CDR3s include the opening cysteine and the closing phenylalanine or tryptophan. The D gene is left open where the match is weak. Size is omitted from some rows. Given values are once, few, many or a class for expanded clones.

v_gene	d_gene	j_gene	abundance	CDR3aa	CDR3nt
TRBV28	TRBD2	TRBJ2-1	few	CASSLWPSLAERYNEQFF	TGTGCCAGCAGTTTATGGCCAAGTCTAGCGGAGCGCTACAATGAGCAGTTCTTC
TRBV28	NA	TRBJ1-1	many	CASRSLEGDTEAFF	TGTGCCAGCAGGTCCCTGGAGGGGGACACTGAAGCTTTCTTT
TRBV9	TRBD2	TRBJ2-7	few	CASSVDPGTSYEQYF	TGTGCCAGCAGCGTAGATCCCGGGACTAGCTACGAGCAGTACTTC
TRBV30	NA	TRBJ2-7	NA	CAWSFAGYEQYF	TGTGCCTGGAGTTTTGCGGGGTACGAGCAGTACTTC
TRBV5-1	NA	TRBJ1-3	NA	CASSLDTNRGNTIYF	TGCGCCAGCAGCTTGGACACGAATCGGGGAAACACCATATATTTT
TRBV20-1	NA	TRBJ2-7	NA	CSANTGLRVNYEQYF	TGCAGTGCTAACACCGGGCTTAGGGTAAACTACGAGCAGTACTTC
TRBV6-2/TRBV6-3	NA	TRBJ1-2	few	CASSLSTTANYGYTF	TGTGCCAGCAGCCTCTCAACGACGGCTAACTATGGCTACACCTTC
TRBV20-1	TRBD2	TRBJ2-7	NA	CSAREGIAGGGEQYF	TGCAGTGCTAGAGAGGGGATAGCGGGGGGTGGCGAGCAGTACTTC
TRBV9	NA	TRBJ1-3	many	CASSVSPDSGNTIYF	TGTGCCAGCAGCGTAAGTCCGGACTCTGGAAACACCATATATTTT
TRBV5-1	NA	TRBJ2-1	few	CASSLDPSYNEQFF	TGCGCCAGCAGCTTGGATCCTAGCTACAATGAGCAGTTCTTC
TRBV4-2	NA	TRBJ2-4	few	CASSQDLLAKNIQYF	TGTGCCAGCAGCCAAGATTTACTAGCCAAAAACATTCAGTACTTC
TRBV4-2	TRBD2	TRBJ2-7	NA	CASSQERGASGRAGEQYF	TGTGCCAGCAGCCAAGAAAGAGGGGCTAGCGGGAGGGCCGGTGAGCAGTACTTC
TRBV3-1	NA	TRBJ2-7	few	CASTSRGLASYEQYF	TGTGCCAGCACATCCCGGGGGCTAGCGAGCTACGAGCAGTACTTC
TRBV4-2	NA	TRBJ2-7	NA	CASSQDDSRAYEQYF	TGTGCCAGCAGCCAAGATGATAGCAGGGCCTACGAGCAGTACTTC
TRBV6-2/TRBV6-3	TRBD2	TRBJ2-1	many	CASNLAGVPHNEQFF	TGTGCCAGCAACCTAGCGGGAGTACCGCACAATGAGCAGTTCTTC
TRBV28	NA	TRBJ1-5	few	CASKVIRTEGGNQPQHF	TGTGCCAGCAAAGTTATCAGGACTGAAGGAGGCAATCAGCCCCAGCATTTT
TRBV7-2	TRBD2	TRBJ2-2	few	CASSSLGGRATGELFF	TGTGCCAGCAGCTCACTGGGCGGGAGGGCCACCGGGGAGCTGTTTTTT